These T cell receptor beta chains were read from a single sample in a study of T cells after yellow fever vaccination. TCRdb re-called the 5' RACE reads with MiXCR, one entry per CDR3 protein. This table holds approximately 330,000 distinct CDR3 sequences, over 4% found once. The sample here was PBMCs, taken 5 days after the yellow fever booster vaccination. These receptors all come from a man aged 18 to 35 who received the YFV17D yellow fever vaccine. Both conserved end residues are part of each CDR3. The order of the fields is J gene, V gene, D gene, clone size, CDR3 DNA, CDR3 protein. The D gene is left open where the match is weak. Clone size, where shown, is once, few, many, or a class for clones that have expanded.

TRBJ1-2	TRBV7-8	NA	many	TGTGCCAGCAGCTTAGTTGGCAGTAACTATGGCTACACCTTC	CASSLVGSNYGYTF
TRBJ2-7	TRBV19	NA	NA	TGTGCCAGTAGTATCGCTTTTATTGGGGACGAGCAGTACTTC	CASSIAFIGDEQYF
TRBJ2-2	TRBV11-2	NA	many	TGTGCCAGCAGCCCCGGCACCGGGGAGCTGTTTTTT	CASSPGTGELFF
TRBJ2-4	TRBV12-3/TRBV12-4	NA	few	TGTGCCAGCAGTTTAAGGAGGGGCACGTACATTCAGTACTTC	CASSLRRGTYIQYF
TRBJ2-4	TRBV5-1	TRBD2	NA	TGCGCCAGCAGCCCGGGGGGTGGAAACATTCAGTACTTC	CASSPGGGNIQYF
TRBJ1-4	TRBV12-3/TRBV12-4	TRBD1	many	TGTGCCAGCAGTCCCGGACAGGTAGAAAAACTGTTTTTT	CASSPGQVEKLFF
TRBJ2-5	TRBV6-2/TRBV6-3	NA	few	TGTGCCAGCAACTTTGGAGTTGGGACCCAGTACTTC	CASNFGVGTQYF
TRBJ2-3	TRBV24-1	NA	many	TGTGCCACCTTCCCGCCGGAGTCTATCACAGATACGCAGTATTTT	CATFPPESITDTQYF
TRBJ2-5	TRBV20-1	NA	NA	TGCAGTGCTAGAGAGGGGACCAACCAAGAGACCCAGTACTTC	CSAREGTNQETQYF
TRBJ2-7	TRBV24-1	NA	few	TGTGCCACCTTGATTAATACAATGGGATTCTACGAGCAGTACTTC	CATLINTMGFYEQYF
TRBJ2-1	TRBV29-1	TRBD2	NA	TGCAGCGTTGTCACGGGGGGGCCCAATGAGCAGTTCTTC	CSVVTGGPNEQFF
TRBJ1-1	TRBV12-3/TRBV12-4	NA	NA	TGTGCCAGCAGTTTCGGTTGGCAGAACACTGAAGCTTTCTTT	CASSFGWQNTEAFF
TRBJ1-1	TRBV28	NA	few	TGTGCCAGCACCCTCTACGACAGGAACACTGAAGCTTTCTTT	CASTLYDRNTEAFF
TRBJ1-6	TRBV6-1	NA	many	TGTGCCAGCAGTGCCGGGGGAGGAGGTTCACCCCTCCACTTT	CASSAGGGGSPLHF
TRBJ2-1	TRBV5-1	NA	few	TGCGCCAGCAGCTTGGAAGTCTACTCTTTCTACAATGAGCAGTTCTTC	CASSLEVYSFYNEQFF
TRBJ1-2	TRBV7-2	NA	NA	TGTGCCAGCAGTTCGGGGACACGAAACTATGGCTACACCTTC	CASSSGTRNYGYTF
TRBJ2-5	TRBV20-1	NA	many	TGCAGTGCTAGAGATACAGGGAGAGAGACCCAGTACTTC	CSARDTGRETQYF
TRBJ2-4	TRBV2	NA	once	TGTGCCAGCAGAGGAACGATAGCCAAAAACATTCAGTACTTC	CASRGTIAKNIQYF
TRBJ1-6	TRBV7-3	NA	many	TGTGCCAGCAGCCAAGACTTTAATTCACCCCTCCACTTT	CASSQDFNSPLHF
TRBJ2-7	TRBV18	TRBD1	NA	TGTGCCAGCTCCAGCTCACCAGGGGGCTACGAGCAGTACTTC	CASSSSPGGYEQYF